A single sample gave rise to the 19 T cell receptor beta chains below, sequenced in a study of T-cell memory formation after mild COVID-19. TCRdb reprocessed the 5' RACE reads via MiXCR and lists one record per CDR3 protein. This sample has around 340,000 distinct CDR3 sequences, with approximately 13% found just once. The sample was PBMCs or a T cell subset sorted from them (not recorded which). The receptor set was obtained from a man between 18 and 35 years old who had mild COVID-19 (a few samples of this study predate the infection). Cell type and time point are not known.

This clonotype has a handful of counts. As DNA, the CDR3 is TGCGCCAGCAGCCAAGTTGGACTAGCGCATTACAATGAGCAGTTCTTC. Amino acid sequence: CASSQVGLAHYNEQFF. V gene TRBV4-1 combines with J gene TRBJ2-1, with 9 bases matching TRBD2. This CDR3 is built from 16 residues. CDR1 MGHRA and CDR2 YSYEKL come from the germline V gene. The V and J ends lost 1 base and 4 bases, in that order; junction bases with no gene match: 5.

This clonotype was seen more than once but under ten times. The V gene is TRBV28, the J gene TRBJ2-7, with 7 nucleotides matching TRBD1. The CDR3 contains 13 residues. Trimming cost V 6 bases and J 9 bases; bases outside gene matches: 11. The V gene's germline CDR1 is MDHEN and CDR2 SYDVKM. CDR3 coding DNA: TGTGCCAGCAGCGGGACAGTCCAGATGGGGCAGTACGTC. This gives the protein CASSGTVQMGQYV.

This clonotype occurred a few times. V and J are TRBV4-1 and TRBJ2-7; D is possibly TRBD1 (6 bases). V was clipped by 1 base and J by 4 bases, with 11 bases between them. The CDR3 length is 14 residues. The germline V gene has CDR1 MGHRA and CDR2 YSYEKL. CDR3 protein: CASSQVGQGYEQYV. For the CDR3, the DNA is TGCGCCAGCAGCCAAGTTGGCCAGGGGTACGAGCAGTACGTC.

This rearrangement joins TRBV6-2 or TRBV6-3 to TRBJ1-2, with D possibly matching TRBD1 (6 bases). CDR1 and CDR2 from the germline V gene are MNHEY and SVGEGT. The V and J ends lost 3 bases and 8 bases respectively, with 10 bases between them. This CDR3 region has 12 residues. The CDR3 DNA sequence: TGTGCCAGCAGTTATTGGACAGAAGGCTACACCTTC. Protein: CASSYWTEGYTF.

The gene calls are TRBV4-1 and TRBJ1-1; D might be TRBD1 (6 bases). The CDR3 extends over 15 amino acids. From germline, CDR1 is MGHRA and CDR2 YSYEKL. V lost 1 base and J 1 base, leaving 10 bases between the germline ends. CDR3 nucleotides: TGCGCCAGCAGCCAAGGCAGAGGGGGGAACACTGAAGCTTTCTTT. Protein sequence: CASSQGRGGNTEAFF.

This clonotype was seen a few times. The rearrangement joins TRBV24-1 to TRBJ2-5; perhaps D is TRBD1 or TRBD2 (6 bases each). Germline loops: CDR1 KGHDR, CDR2 SFDVKD. V was cut by 4 bases and J by 4 bases, with 12 bases left in between. The CDR3 totals 14 residues. In DNA, the CDR3 is TGTGCCACCAGTGAACGAGGGGGAGGAGAGACCCAGTACTTC. Residues: CATSERGGGETQYF.

The CDR3 DNA is TGTGCCAGCAGAACCGGGACAGCTAATCAGCCCCAGCATTTT. Translation: CASRTGTANQPQHF. This sequence joins TRBV27 and TRBJ1-5; the match to TRBD1 covers 7 bases. The CDR3 contains 14 residues. J lost 4 bases, V lost 6 bases, and 6 bases had no gene match. Germline lookup yields CDR1 MNHEY and CDR2 SMNVEV (reference sequence).

The chain uses TRBV12-5 and TRBJ1-1, with D possibly TRBD1 on 6 matching bases. Trimming removed 6 bases at V and 4 bases at J, with 12 bases between. The CDR3 length is 13 residues. The germline CDR1 and CDR2 sequences are LGHNT and FRNRAP. The CDR3 region has the DNA TGTGCTAGTGGGATAACAGGGCTCACTGAAGCTTTCTTT. Residues: CASGITGLTEAFF.

The chain employs TRBV12-3 or TRBV12-4 and TRBJ1-2, with 8 positions matching TRBD1. V shed 5 bases, J shed 7 bases, and the junction held 12 bases outside the gene matches. The CDR3 has 15 residues. DNA for the CDR3: TGTGCCAGCAGTGAACCCGGGACAGGTCGTAGTGGCTACACCTTC. This gives the protein CASSEPGTGRSGYTF.

The chain has TRBV5-1 and TRBJ2-1; D assignment may be TRBD1 or TRBD2 (5 bases each). The germline V and J ends were trimmed by 2 bases and 2 bases, with 11 bases remaining between them. The CDR3 contains 15 residues. Germline lookup yields CDR1 SGHRS and CDR2 YFSETQ. CDR3 nucleotides: TGCGCCAGCAGCTTAACAGTGGGGGCCTACAATGAGCAGTTCTTC. Its translation: CASSLTVGAYNEQFF.

This chain uses TRBV21-1 with TRBJ1-5. TRBV21-1 is flagged as a pseudogene. The CDR3 has 18 amino acids. The CDR3: CASSKVGTFGDSNQPQHF. CDR3 sequence (DNA): TGTGCCAGCAGCAAAGTAGGAACCTTCGGCGATAGCAATCAGCCCCAGCATTTT.

V usage is TRBV7-9 and J usage is TRBJ1-1; the D is unclear. The CDR3 is 17 residues long. V was pared by 2 bases and J by 1 base, with 17 bases between. CDR1 and CDR2 (germline): SEHNR, FQNEAQ (reference sequence). The CDR3 here is CASSLPADGSSNTEAFF. Written as DNA, the CDR3 is TGTGCCAGCAGCTTACCCGCAGACGGATCTTCGAACACTGAAGCTTTCTTT.

The chain joins TRBV20-1 to TRBJ2-1; D is ambiguous. The V end was cut by 0 bases, the J end by 6 bases, with 6 bases between. This CDR3 spans 12 amino acids. In germline, CDR1 is DFQATT, CDR2 SNEGSKA (reference sequence). The CDR3 DNA reads TGCAGTGCTAGAGATCACAGCAATGAGCAGTTCTTC. It is translated as CSARDHSNEQFF.

This clonotype was observed a handful of times. The rearrangement links TRBV7-2 to TRBJ1-6, with D maybe TRBD1 (5 bases). V was trimmed by 1 base and J by 10 bases, leaving 11 bases between them. This CDR3 has 14 residues. CDR1 is SGHTA, CDR2 FQGNSA, per germline. CDR3 nucleotide sequence: TGTGCCAGCAGCTTAGATGCAGGGAAGTCACCCCTCCACTTT. Protein sequence: CASSLDAGKSPLHF. The full variable domain, its missing parts supplied by reference TRBV7-2 and TRBJ1-6, is GAGVSQSPSNKVTEKGKDVELRCDPISGHTALYWYRQSLGQGLEFLIYFQGNSAPDKSGLPSDRFSAERTGGSVSTLTIQRTQQEDSAVYLCASSLDAGKSPLHFGNGTRLTVT.

This clonotype has a count of ten or more. V usage is TRBV7-2 and J usage is TRBJ2-5; the D is unclear. The CDR3 runs to 13 residues. V was pared by 0 bases and J by 5 bases, with 7 bases between. Germline lookup yields CDR1 SGHTA and CDR2 FQGNSA. CDR3 in amino acids: CASSLAGMETQYF. The CDR3 nucleotides read TGTGCCAGCAGCTTAGCGGGTATGGAGACCCAGTACTTC.

This clonotype was recorded once. The rearrangement links TRBV5-8 to TRBJ2-7; TRBD1 matches at 8 bases. The CDR3 runs 12 residues. Germline values: CDR1 SGHTS, CDR2 YDEGEE. With V trimmed by 9 bases and J by 6 bases, 8 bases remained unmatched. CDR3 region: CATPRGPLEQYF. The DNA for the CDR3 is TGTGCCACCCCCAGGGGGCCGCTCGAGCAGTACTTC.

V is TRBV5-1 and J is TRBJ1-3; the D is unclear. Trimming shortened V by 0 bases and J by 0 bases, and 7 bases separated the two germline ends. The CDR3 covers 15 residues. Germline V gene lookup returns CDR1 SGHRS and CDR2 YFSETQ. The chain's CDR3 is CASSLGESSGNTIYF. The CDR3, as DNA: TGCGCCAGCAGCTTGGGGGAGTCCTCTGGAAACACCATATATTTT.

This chain joins TRBV7-3 and TRBJ2-1; no definite D call. Germline CDR1 is SGHTA and CDR2 is FQGTGA. This CDR3 has 12 amino acids. Trimming took off 1 base at V and 8 bases at J, with 6 bases between the two ends. Written as DNA, the CDR3 is TGTGCCAGCAGCTTAATGTCCGATGAGCAGTTCTTC. It specifies CASSLMSDEQFF. Filled out from reference TRBV7-3 and TRBJ2-1, the complete variable domain reads GAGVSQTPSNKVTEKGKYVELRCDPISGHTALYWYRQSLGQGPEFLIYFQGTGAADDSGLPNDRFFAVRPEGSVSTLKIQRTERGDSAVYLCASSLMSDEQFFGPGTRLTVL.

In its sample, this clonotype was seen a few times. The V call is TRBV5-1, the J call TRBJ2-3; TRBD1 aligns across 8 bases. The CDR3 extends over 13 amino acids. Germline CDR1 reads SGHRS; CDR2 reads YFSETQ. The V gene end was trimmed by 7 bases and the J gene end by 5 bases; junction bases not matched to a gene: 6. CDR3 nucleotide sequence: TGCGCCAGCGGCCAGGGGGCAGAAGATACGCAGTATTTT. Amino acids: CASGQGAEDTQYF.